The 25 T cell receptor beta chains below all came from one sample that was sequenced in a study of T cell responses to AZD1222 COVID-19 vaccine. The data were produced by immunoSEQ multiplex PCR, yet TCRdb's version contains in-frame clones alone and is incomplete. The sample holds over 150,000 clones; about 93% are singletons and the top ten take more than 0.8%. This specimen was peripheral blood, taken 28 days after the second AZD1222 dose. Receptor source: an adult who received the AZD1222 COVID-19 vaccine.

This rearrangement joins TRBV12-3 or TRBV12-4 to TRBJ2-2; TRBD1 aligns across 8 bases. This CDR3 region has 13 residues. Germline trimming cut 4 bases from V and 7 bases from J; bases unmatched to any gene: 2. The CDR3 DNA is TGTGCCAGCAGTTCGGACAGGGACGGGGAGCTGTTTTTT. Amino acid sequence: CASSSDRDGELFF.

The DNA for the CDR3 is TGTGCCATCCTAGGGGACTCTGGAAACACCATATATTTT. It yields the protein CAILGDSGNTIYF. The V and J genes are TRBV10-3 and TRBJ1-3, with a weak D call TRBD1 (5 bases). CDR3 length: 13 amino acids. The germline V gene has CDR1 ENHRY and CDR2 SYGVKD. V was cut by 8 bases and J by 0 bases, with 8 bases left in between.

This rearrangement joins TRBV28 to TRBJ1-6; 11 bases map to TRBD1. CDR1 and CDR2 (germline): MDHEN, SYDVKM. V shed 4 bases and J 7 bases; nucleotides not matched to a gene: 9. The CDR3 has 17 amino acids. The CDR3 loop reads CASSSTQWTGGNSPLHF. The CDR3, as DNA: TGTGCCAGCAGTTCCACCCAATGGACAGGGGGCAATTCACCCCTCCACTTT.

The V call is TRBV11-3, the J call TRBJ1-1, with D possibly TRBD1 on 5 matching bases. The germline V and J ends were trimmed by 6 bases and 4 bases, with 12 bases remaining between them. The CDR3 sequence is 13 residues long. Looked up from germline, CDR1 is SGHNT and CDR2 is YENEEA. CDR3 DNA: TGTGCCAGCAGTCCCCCGGGGGGCACTGAAGCTTTCTTT. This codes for CASSPPGGTEAFF.

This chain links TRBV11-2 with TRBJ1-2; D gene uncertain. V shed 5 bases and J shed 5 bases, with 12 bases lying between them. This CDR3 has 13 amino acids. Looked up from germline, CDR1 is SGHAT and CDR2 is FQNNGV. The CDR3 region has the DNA TGTGCCAGCAGCCAATTAGTTATGTATGGCTACACCTTC. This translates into CASSQLVMYGYTF.

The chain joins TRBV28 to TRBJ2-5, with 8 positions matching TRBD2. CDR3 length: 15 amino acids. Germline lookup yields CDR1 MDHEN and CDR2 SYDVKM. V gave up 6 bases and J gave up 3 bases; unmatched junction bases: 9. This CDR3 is CASSGGGTAEETQYF. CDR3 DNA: TGTGCCAGCAGCGGGGGGGGCACTGCCGAAGAGACCCAGTACTTC.

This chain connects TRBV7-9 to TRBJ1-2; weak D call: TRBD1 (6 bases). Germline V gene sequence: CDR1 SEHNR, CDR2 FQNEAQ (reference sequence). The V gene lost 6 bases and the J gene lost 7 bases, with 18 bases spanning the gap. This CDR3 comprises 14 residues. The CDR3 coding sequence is TGTGCCAGCAGATACCTGGGGGGGCTGGTTGGCTACACCTTC. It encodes CASRYLGGLVGYTF.

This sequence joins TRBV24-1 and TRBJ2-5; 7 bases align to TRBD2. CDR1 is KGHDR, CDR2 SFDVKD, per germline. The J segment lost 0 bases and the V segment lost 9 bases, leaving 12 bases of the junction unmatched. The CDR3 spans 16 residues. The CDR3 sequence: CATFPAGVRYQETQYF. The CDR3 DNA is TGTGCCACCTTTCCTGCGGGAGTAAGGTACCAAGAGACCCAGTACTTC.

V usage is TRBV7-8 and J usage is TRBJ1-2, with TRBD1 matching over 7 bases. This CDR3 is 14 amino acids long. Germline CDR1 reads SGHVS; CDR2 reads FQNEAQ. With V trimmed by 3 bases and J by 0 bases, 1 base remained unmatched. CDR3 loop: CASSFQGANYGYTF. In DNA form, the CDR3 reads TGTGCCAGCAGCTTCCAGGGGGCTAACTATGGCTACACCTTC.

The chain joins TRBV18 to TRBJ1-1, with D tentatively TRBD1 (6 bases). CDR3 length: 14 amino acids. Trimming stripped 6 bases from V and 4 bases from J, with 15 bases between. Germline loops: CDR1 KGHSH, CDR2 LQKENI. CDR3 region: CASSHREVGTEAFF. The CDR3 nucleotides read TGTGCCAGCTCTCACAGGGAGGTGGGCACTGAAGCTTTCTTT.

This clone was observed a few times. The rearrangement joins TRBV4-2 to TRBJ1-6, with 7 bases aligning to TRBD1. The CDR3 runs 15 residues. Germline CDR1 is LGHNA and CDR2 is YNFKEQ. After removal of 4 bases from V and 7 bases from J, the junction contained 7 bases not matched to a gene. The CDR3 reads CASSPRDSLNSPLHF. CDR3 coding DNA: TGTGCCAGCAGCCCTCGGGACAGCTTAAATTCACCCCTCCACTTT.

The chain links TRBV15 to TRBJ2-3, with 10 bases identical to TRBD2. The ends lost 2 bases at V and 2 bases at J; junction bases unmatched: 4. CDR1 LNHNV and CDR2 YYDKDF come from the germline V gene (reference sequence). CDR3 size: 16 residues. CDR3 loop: CATSRLAGDVTDTQYF. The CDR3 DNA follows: TGTGCCACCAGCAGACTAGCGGGGGATGTCACAGATACGCAGTATTTT.

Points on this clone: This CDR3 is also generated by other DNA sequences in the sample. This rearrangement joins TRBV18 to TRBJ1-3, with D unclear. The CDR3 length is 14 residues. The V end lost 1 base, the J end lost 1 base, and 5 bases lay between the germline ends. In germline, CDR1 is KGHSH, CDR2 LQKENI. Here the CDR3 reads CASSPQGSGNTIYF. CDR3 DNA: TGTGCCAGCTCACCACAAGGATCTGGAAACACCATATATTTT. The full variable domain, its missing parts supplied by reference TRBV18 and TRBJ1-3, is NAGVMQNPRHLVRRRGQEARLRCSPMKGHSHVYWYRQLPEEGLKFMVYLQKENIIDESGMPKERFSAEFPKEGPSILRIQQVVRGDSAAYFCASSPQGSGNTIYFGEGSWLTVV.

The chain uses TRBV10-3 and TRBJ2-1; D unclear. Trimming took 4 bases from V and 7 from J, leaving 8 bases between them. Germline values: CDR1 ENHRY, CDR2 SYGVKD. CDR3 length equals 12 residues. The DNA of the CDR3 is TGTGCCATCAGTGGGGAATGGAATGAGCAGTTCTTC. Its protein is CAISGEWNEQFF.

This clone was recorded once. CDR3 protein: CASSWGSEAFF. In DNA form, the CDR3 reads TGTGCCAGTAGCTGGGGATCCGAAGCTTTCTTT. This rearrangement joins TRBV19 to TRBJ1-1; D not resolved. CDR1 LNHDA and CDR2 SQIVND come from the germline V gene (reference sequence). The V gene lost 6 bases and the J gene lost 8 bases, with 10 bases spanning the gap. There are 11 residues in the CDR3.

CDR3 amino acids: CASSYRPGGGYTF. CDR3 nucleotide sequence: TGTGCCAGCAGTTACCGCCCAGGGGGTGGCTACACCTTC. This sequence joins TRBV6-5 and TRBJ1-2; TRBD1 matches 7 bases. This CDR3 is built from 13 residues. The germline V gene encodes CDR1 MNHEY and CDR2 SVGAGI. Losses at the gene ends were 2 bases for V and 7 bases for J; bases not matched to a gene: 4.

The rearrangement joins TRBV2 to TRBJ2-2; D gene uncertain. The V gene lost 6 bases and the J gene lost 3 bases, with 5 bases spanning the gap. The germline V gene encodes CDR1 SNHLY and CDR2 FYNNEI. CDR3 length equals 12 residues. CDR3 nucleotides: TGTGCCAGCAGCCCCTACACCGGGGAGCTGTTTTTT. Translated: CASSPYTGELFF.

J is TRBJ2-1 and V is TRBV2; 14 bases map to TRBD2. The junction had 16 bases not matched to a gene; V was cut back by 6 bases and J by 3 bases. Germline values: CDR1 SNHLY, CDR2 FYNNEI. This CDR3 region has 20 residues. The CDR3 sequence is CASRRLVTSGGAGFYNEQFF. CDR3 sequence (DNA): TGTGCCAGCAGACGTCTAGTGACTAGCGGGGGGGCCGGATTCTACAATGAGCAGTTCTTC.

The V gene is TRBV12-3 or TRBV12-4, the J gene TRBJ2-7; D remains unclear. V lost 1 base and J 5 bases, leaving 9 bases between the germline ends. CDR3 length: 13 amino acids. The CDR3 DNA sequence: TGTGCCAGCAGTTTAGTTCCCGGCCACGAGCAGTACTTC. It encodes CASSLVPGHEQYF.

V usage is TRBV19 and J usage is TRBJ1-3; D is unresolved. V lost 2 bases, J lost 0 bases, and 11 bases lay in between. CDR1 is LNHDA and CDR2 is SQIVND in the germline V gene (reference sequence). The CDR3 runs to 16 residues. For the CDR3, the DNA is TGTGCCAGTAGTATAACCCTGGGCCTCTCTGGAAACACCATATATTTT. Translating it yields CASSITLGLSGNTIYF.

The CDR3 here is CASSPGGLAKNIQYF. CDR3 bases: TGTGCCAGCAGCCCGGGAGGCCTAGCCAAAAACATTCAGTACTTC. The chain employs TRBV5-4 and TRBJ2-4; 7 positions match TRBD2. The CDR3 contains 15 residues. Trimming took 4 bases from V and 0 from J; bases not matched to a gene: 4. CDR1 is SGHNT, CDR2 YYREEE, per germline (reference sequence).

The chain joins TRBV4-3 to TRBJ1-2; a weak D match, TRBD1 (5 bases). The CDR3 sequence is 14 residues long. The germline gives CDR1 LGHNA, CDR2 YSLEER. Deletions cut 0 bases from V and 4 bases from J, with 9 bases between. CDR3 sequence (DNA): TGCGCCAGCAGCCAAGATACCAGGGCCTATGGCTACACCTTC. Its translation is CASSQDTRAYGYTF.

The CDR3 spells CAISESLVVAIYF. The CDR3 nucleotides are TGTGCCATCAGTGAATCGCTCGTGGTCGCCATATATTTT. The chain employs TRBV10-3 and TRBJ1-3; D is unclear. Looked up from germline, CDR1 is ENHRY and CDR2 is SYGVKD. The V and J ends lost 3 bases and 11 bases respectively, with 14 bases between them. The CDR3 sequence is 13 residues long.

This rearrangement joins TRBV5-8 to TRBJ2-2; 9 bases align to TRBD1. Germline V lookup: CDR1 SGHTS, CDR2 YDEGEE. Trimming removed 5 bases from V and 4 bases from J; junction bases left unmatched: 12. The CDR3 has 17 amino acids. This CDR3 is CASRFNPGQGGTGELFF. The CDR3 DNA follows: TGTGCCAGCAGATTTAATCCGGGACAGGGAGGCACCGGGGAGCTGTTTTTT.

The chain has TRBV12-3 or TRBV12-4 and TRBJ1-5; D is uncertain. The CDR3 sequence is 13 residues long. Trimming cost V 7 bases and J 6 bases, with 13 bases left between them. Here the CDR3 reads CASTRGTGQPQHF. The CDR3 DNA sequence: TGTGCCAGCACCCGTGGTACCGGTCAGCCCCAGCATTTT.